The subject of this entry is one TCR beta chain. The antigen is unknown. The junction does not match germline at one end; this may be a read error. This sample stems from a study of siplizumab effects on memory and regulatory T cells. TCRdb's copy holds only in-frame clones and misses some; the assay was immunoSEQ multiplex PCR. This sample yields over 70,000 clones, of which approximately 90% are seen a single time; 15% belongs to the top ten. General observations from the study: Among alloreactive clones, only a minor fraction mapped to unstimulated subsets. For siplizumab cultures, the suppressive function of their proliferating Tregs was not confirmed. Treatment with siplizumab left mappable alloreactive CD4+ clones averaging roughly 66% Treg-derived, compared with 25% to 30% in controls. Among sequences traceable to unstimulated CD4+ memory cells, alloreactive ones were significantly reduced by siplizumab.

This CDR3 is built from 13 residues. CDR1 and CDR2 (germline): GTSNPN, SVGIG (reference sequence). The specimen sequenced was CD4+ T cells sorted from blood. This chain connects TRBV30 to TRBJ2-2; D unclear. This clonotype was obtained from a human donor in good health. The CDR3 loop reads CAWGVLGSGELFF. CDR3 in DNA: TGTGCCTGGGGTGTACTGGGCTCCGGGGAGCTGTTTTTT.